The next 14 T cell receptor beta chains were all read from a single sample in a study of OX40 agonist ivuxolimab in advanced cancers. Measured with immunoSEQ multiplex PCR; TCRdb has only the in-frame clones, and not every one. Here the sample spans tens of thousands of clones, around 90% being singletons. The sequences come from CD4+ or CD8+ T cells sorted from blood, collected in a trial of the OX40 agonist ivuxolimab. These TCRs come from an adult with an advanced solid tumor such as melanoma, head and neck, liver or kidney cancer.

V is TRBV5-1 and J is TRBJ1-2; D gene ambiguous. This CDR3 is 13 amino acids long. Between the trimmed V and J ends, which lost 0 bases and 8 bases, there was a span of 11 bases. The germline CDR1 and CDR2 sequences are SGHRS and YFSETQ. The CDR3 DNA is TGCGCCAGCAGCTTGGCCTTTGCGCGGGGCTACACCTTC. Protein sequence: CASSLAFARGYTF.

The chain employs TRBV21-1 and TRBJ1-5. TRBV21-1 is termed a pseudogene. The CDR3 sequence is 15 residues long. CDR3 sequence: CASSKGAGFKQPQHF. In nucleotides, the CDR3 is TGTGCCAGCAGCAAGGGAGCAGGGTTTAAGCAGCCCCAGCATTTT.

This chain uses TRBV29-1 with TRBJ1-1; TRBD1 is a possible D gene (5 bases). The CDR3 is made up of 10 amino acids. V lost 3 bases to trimming and J lost 7 bases, with 6 bases between them. Germline V gene lookup returns CDR1 SQVTM and CDR2 ANQGSEA. As DNA, the CDR3 is TGCAGCGTTGAGACAGTTGAAGCTTTCTTT. Protein sequence: CSVETVEAFF.

The rearrangement uses TRBV7-2 and TRBJ1-3; D not resolved. Germline V gene lookup returns CDR1 SGHTA and CDR2 FQGNSA. This CDR3 contains 14 residues. V dropped 4 bases and J dropped 0 bases, with 7 bases sitting between them. The CDR3 spells CASSYRSSGNTIYF. The CDR3 DNA sequence: TGTGCCAGCAGCTATCGCAGCTCTGGAAACACCATATATTTT. The full variable domain, in which reference TRBV7-2 and TRBJ1-3 provide the parts outside the CDR3, is GAGVSQSPSNKVTEKGKDVELRCDPISGHTALYWYRQSLGQGLEFLIYFQGNSAPDKSGLPSDRFSAERTGGSVSTLTIQRTQQEDSAVYLCASSYRSSGNTIYFGEGSWLTVV.

The chain employs TRBV29-1 and TRBJ1-2; D is undetermined. Trimming removed 4 bases at V and 2 bases at J, with 14 bases between. The CDR3 spans 14 residues. CDR1 and CDR2 (germline): SQVTM, ANQGSEA. CDR3 nucleotides: TGCAGCGTTGTATTTGCTGGAACGAACTATGGCTACACCTTC. Encoded protein: CSVVFAGTNYGYTF.

This clone showed up just once. V gene TRBV29-1 combines with J gene TRBJ2-2, with 8 positions matching TRBD2. The CDR3 runs to 16 residues. J gave up 7 bases and V 6 bases, and 16 bases lay outside the gene matches. Germline V gives CDR1 SQVTM, CDR2 ANQGSEA. CDR3: CSVSPHGSGRGGELFF. CDR3 in DNA: TGCAGCGTATCCCCCCACGGGAGCGGGAGAGGCGGGGAGCTGTTTTTT.

The J gene is TRBJ1-1, the V gene TRBV9; possible D gene TRBD1, 5 bases. The CDR3 covers 17 residues. Germline assignment: CDR1 SGDLS and CDR2 YYNGEE. V gave up 2 bases and J gave up 3 bases, with 20 bases separating them. The DNA of the CDR3 is TGTGCCAGCAGCGTCGGGCCCCGGGACCCATGGGACACTGAAGCTTTCTTT. Translating gives CASSVGPRDPWDTEAFF. The full variable domain, completed using reference TRBV9 and TRBJ1-1, is DSGVTQTPKHLITATGQRVTLRCSPRSGDLSVYWYQQSLDQGLQFLIQYYNGEERAKGNILERFSAQQFPDLHSELNLSSLELGDSALYFCASSVGPRDPWDTEAFFGQGTRLTVV.

The chain links TRBV7-2 to TRBJ2-7; 12 bases line up with TRBD2. V lost 1 base, J lost 5 bases, and 9 bases stayed unmatched. CDR1 and CDR2 from the germline V gene are SGHTA and FQGNSA. The length of the CDR3 is 17 residues. CDR3 protein: CASSLVVLAGGPDEQYF. The CDR3 DNA reads as TGTGCCAGCAGCTTAGTCGTGCTAGCGGGAGGGCCAGACGAGCAGTACTTC.

The chain employs TRBV6-1 and TRBJ2-1, with 7 nucleotides matching TRBD2. This CDR3 has 15 amino acids. V shed 7 bases, J shed 1 base, and the junction held 7 bases outside the gene matches. Germline V gives CDR1 MNHNS, CDR2 SASEGT. DNA for the CDR3: TGTGCCAGCACCCGAGCGGGGCTGTCCTACAATGAGCAGTTCTTC. Encoded protein: CASTRAGLSYNEQFF.

The chain couples TRBV28 to TRBJ2-5, with D tentatively TRBD2 (6 bases). The CDR3 has 13 residues. From germline, CDR1 is MDHEN and CDR2 SYDVKM. V gave up 3 bases and J gave up 5 bases, with 10 bases separating them. CDR3 residues: CASSFPGRETQYF. As DNA, the CDR3 is TGTGCCAGCAGTTTCCCAGGGAGGGAGACCCAGTACTTC.

The genes are TRBV18 and TRBJ2-3; 13 positions match TRBD2. V was pared by 3 bases and J by 3 bases, with 9 bases of the junction left unmatched. The germline V gene has CDR1 KGHSH and CDR2 LQKENI. This CDR3 has 18 residues. The CDR3 coding sequence is TGTGCCAGCTCACCGGGACTAGCGGGAAGAACCGAAACAGATACGCAGTATTTT. Translating gives CASSPGLAGRTETDTQYF.

The CDR3 DNA reads as TGTGCCAGCAGCCAAGTCGGACAGGGAGGCTATGGCTACACCTTC. This gives the protein CASSQVGQGGYGYTF. The chain combines TRBV4-2 with TRBJ1-2; TRBD1 matches at 8 bases. The CDR3 is made up of 15 amino acids. V trimming: 1 base; J trimming: 4 bases; junction bases outside the gene matches: 5. Germline lookup yields CDR1 LGHNA and CDR2 YNFKEQ.

The chain combines TRBV5-4 with TRBJ2-5; 7 bases match TRBD1. The length of the CDR3 is 15 residues. With 5 bases clipped from V and 3 bases from J, the junction kept 10 bases outside the gene matches. Germline V gene data show CDR1 as SGHNT and CDR2 as YYREEE (reference sequence). This CDR3 is CASSPLGQTKETQYF. CDR3 bases: TGTGCCAGCAGTCCACTGGGACAGACAAAAGAGACCCAGTACTTC. The entire variable domain, with the rest obtained from reference TRBV5-4 and TRBJ2-5, is as follows: ETGVTQSPTHLIKTRGQQVTLRCSSQSGHNTVSWYQQALGQGPQFIFQYYREEENGRGNFPPRFSGLQFPNYSSELNVNALELDDSALYLCASSPLGQTKETQYFGPGTRLLVL.

The chain is built from TRBV10-3 and TRBJ2-1; maybe TRBD1 (6 bases). Per the germline V gene, CDR1 is ENHRY and CDR2 is SYGVKD. Trimming stripped 3 bases from V and 4 bases from J, with 16 bases between. The CDR3 is 16 residues long. The CDR3 spells CAISDSWGPPYNEQFF. In DNA, the CDR3 is TGTGCCATCAGTGATTCATGGGGGCCCCCTTACAATGAGCAGTTCTTC.